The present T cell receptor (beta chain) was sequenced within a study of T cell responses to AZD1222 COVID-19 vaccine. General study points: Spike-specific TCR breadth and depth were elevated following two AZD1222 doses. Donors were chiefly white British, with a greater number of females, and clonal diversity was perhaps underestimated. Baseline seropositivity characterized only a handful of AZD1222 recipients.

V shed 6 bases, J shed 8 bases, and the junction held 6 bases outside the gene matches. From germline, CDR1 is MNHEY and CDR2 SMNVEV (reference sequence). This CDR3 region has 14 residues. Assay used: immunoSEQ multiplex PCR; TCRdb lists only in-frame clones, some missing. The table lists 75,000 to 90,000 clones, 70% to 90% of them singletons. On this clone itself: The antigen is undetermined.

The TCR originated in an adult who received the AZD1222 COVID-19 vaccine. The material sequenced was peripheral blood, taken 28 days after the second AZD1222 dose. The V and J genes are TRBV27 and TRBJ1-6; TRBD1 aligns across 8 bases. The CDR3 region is CASSVRGLDSPLHF. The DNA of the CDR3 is TGTGCCAGCAGCGTCAGGGGGCTTGATTCACCCCTCCACTTT.